This T cell receptor beta chain was recorded in a study of shared clonotypes between healthy human individuals. TCRdb's table, derived via immunoSEQ multiplex PCR, lists solely in-frame clones and lacks some. The sample carries around 1.4 million clones, less than 99% recorded once. Germline V gene data show CDR1 as SGHAT and CDR2 as FQNNGV. The V segment lost 1 base and the J segment 2 bases; nucleotides outside the gene matches: 6. The CDR3 has 16 amino acids. The receptor was derived from a man aged 25 to 40 in good health. Source material: naive CD4+ T cells sorted from blood. Specified subset: CD45RA+ positively selected. The chain recombines TRBV11-2 with TRBJ2-7, with 9 bases matching TRBD1. In nucleotides, the CDR3 is TGTGCCAGCAGCTTAGGTCCCACAGGGGGCCCCTACGAGCAGTACTTC. Translated, it gives CASSLGPTGGPYEQYF. The full variable domain, its missing parts supplied by reference TRBV11-2 and TRBJ2-7, is EAGVAQSPRYKIIEKRQSVAFWCNPISGHATLYWYQQILGQGPKLLIQFQNNGVVDDSQLPKDRFSAERLKGVDSTLKIQPAKLEDSAVYLCASSLGPTGGPYEQYFGPGTRLTVT.